This T cell receptor (beta chain) was recorded in a study of CD8 T cells in Susac syndrome. V lost 4 bases, J lost 16 bases, and 20 bases stayed unmatched. This CDR3 region has 16 residues. Germline CDR1 reads ENHRY; CDR2 reads SYGVKD. Random hexamers primed reverse transcription of about 0.5 to 1 ug RNA. TCRdb independently ran MiXCR on the immunoSEQ multiplex PCR reads; one entry per CDR3 protein. The table includes around 140,000 distinct CDR3 sequences, approximately 95% detected once. Material: CD4+ T cells from PBMCs. V and J are TRBV10-3 and TRBJ2-1; 9 bases align to TRBD2. This sequence originates from a human donor with multiple sclerosis. Here the CDR3 reads CAISGSGTSSYNDPFF. DNA of the CDR3: TGTGCCATCAGTGGATCCGGGACTAGCTCCTACAATGACCCCTTCTTC.